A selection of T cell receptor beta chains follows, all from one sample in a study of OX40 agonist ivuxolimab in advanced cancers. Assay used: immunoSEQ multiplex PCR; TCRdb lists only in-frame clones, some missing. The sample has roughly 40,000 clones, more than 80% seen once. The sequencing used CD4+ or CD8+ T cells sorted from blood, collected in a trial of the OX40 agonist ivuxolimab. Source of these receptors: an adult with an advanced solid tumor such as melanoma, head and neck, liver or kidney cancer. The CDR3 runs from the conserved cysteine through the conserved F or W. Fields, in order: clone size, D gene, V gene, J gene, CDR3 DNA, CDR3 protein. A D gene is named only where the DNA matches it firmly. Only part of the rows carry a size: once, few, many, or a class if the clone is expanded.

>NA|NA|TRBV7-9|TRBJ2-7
TGTGCCAGCAGCTTTACAGGGTACGAGCAGTACTTC
CASSFTGYEQYF
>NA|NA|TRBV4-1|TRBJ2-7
TGCGCCAGCAGGCAGGACACAAACTACGAGCAGTACTTC
CASRQDTNYEQYF
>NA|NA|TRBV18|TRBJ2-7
TGTGCCAGCTCACCAGGGTCGCAGGGTGCCTACGAGCAGTACTTC
CASSPGSQGAYEQYF
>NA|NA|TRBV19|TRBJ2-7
TGTGCCAGTAGTATTAAGGGACGTTACGAGCAGTACTTC
CASSIKGRYEQYF
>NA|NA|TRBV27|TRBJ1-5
TGTGCCAGCAGTTCCAACCACAATCAGCCCCAGCATTTT
CASSSNHNQPQHF
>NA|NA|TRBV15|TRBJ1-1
TGTGCCACCAGCAGCGGGGGAGAGGACACTGAAGCTTTCTTT
CATSSGGEDTEAFF
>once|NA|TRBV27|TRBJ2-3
TGTGCCACCACTACTGGGGGAAGCACAGATACGCAGTATTTT
CATTTGGSTDTQYF
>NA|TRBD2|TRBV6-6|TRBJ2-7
TGTGCCAGTTTGGGATGGACGGGAGGAGGAAGCTACGAGCAGTACTTC
CASLGWTGGGSYEQYF
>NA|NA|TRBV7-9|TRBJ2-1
TGTGCCAGCAGCCAAAACAGGGTTACTAGCTCCTACAATGAGCAGTTCTTC
CASSQNRVTSSYNEQFF
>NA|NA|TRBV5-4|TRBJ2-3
TGTGCCAGCAGCTGGGGTTTAGGGACAGATACGCAGTATTTT
CASSWGLGTDTQYF
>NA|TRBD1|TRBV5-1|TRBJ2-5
TGCGCCAGCAGCGTCGACAGGGTAGGGACCCAGTACTTC
CASSVDRVGTQYF
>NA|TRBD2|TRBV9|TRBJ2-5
TGTGCCAGCAGCGAAAGCGGGGCACAAGAGACCCAGTACTTC
CASSESGAQETQYF
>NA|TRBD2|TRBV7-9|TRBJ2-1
TGTGCCAGCAGCTCTAGCGGCAATGAGCAGTTCTTC
CASSSSGNEQFF
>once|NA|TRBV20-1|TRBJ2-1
TGCAGTGCTGGCGCGGTTAATGAGCAGTTCTTC
CSAGAVNEQFF
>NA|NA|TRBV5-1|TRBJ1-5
TGCGCCAGCAGCCCTTCCCCGTATAGCAATCAGCCCCAGCATTTT
CASSPSPYSNQPQHF
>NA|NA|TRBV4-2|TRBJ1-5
TGTGCCAGCAGCGACATTGGACTGGGAGGCCAGCCCCAGCATTTT
CASSDIGLGGQPQHF
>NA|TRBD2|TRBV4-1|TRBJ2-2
TGCGCCAGCAGTTACCGCGGGACTAGCGGGGCTTACACCGGGGAGCTGTTTTTT
CASSYRGTSGAYTGELFF
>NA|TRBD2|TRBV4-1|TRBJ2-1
TGCGCCAGCAGCCAAGCGGGGACTAGCGGAGCATACAATGAGCAGTTCTTC
CASSQAGTSGAYNEQFF
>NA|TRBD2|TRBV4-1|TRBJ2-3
TGCGCCAGCAGCCAAGCGGGGGCGGGGGGAACAGATACGCAGTATTTT
CASSQAGAGGTDTQYF
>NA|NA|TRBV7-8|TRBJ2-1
TGTGCCAGCAGCTTAGGGGCAGGGGAGGGCAATGAGCAGTTCTTC
CASSLGAGEGNEQFF
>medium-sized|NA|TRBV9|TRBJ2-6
TGTGCCAGCAGCGTTGGGTCCGCCAACGTCCTGACTTTC
CASSVGSANVLTF
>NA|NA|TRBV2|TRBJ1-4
TGTGCCAGCAGTGAAGGCCAGGTTCGCCATGAAAAACTGTTTTTT
CASSEGQVRHEKLFF
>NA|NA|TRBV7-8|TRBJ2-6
TGTGCCAGCAGCCGCTCGTGTTTACCACAAAGTCGGGCCAACGTCCTGACTTTC
CASSRSCLPQSRANVLTF
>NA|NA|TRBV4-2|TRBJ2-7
TGTGCCAGCAGCCAAGGCGGGGACACCTACGAGCAGTACTTC
CASSQGGDTYEQYF
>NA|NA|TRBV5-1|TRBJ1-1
TGCGCCAGCAGCTTGGGATCAGGGATGAGGGGCACTGAAGCTTTCTTT
CASSLGSGMRGTEAFF
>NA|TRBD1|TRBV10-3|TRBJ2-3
TGTGCCATCAGCGCAGGGACAGGGTATTTTGCAGATACGCAGTATTTT
CAISAGTGYFADTQYF
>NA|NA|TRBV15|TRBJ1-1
TGTGCCACCAGCAGCAACGTTGACACTGAAGCTTTCTTT
CATSSNVDTEAFF
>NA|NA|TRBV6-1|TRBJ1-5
TGTGCCAGCAGTAAGTGGGGCAGGCTTAATCAGCCCCAGCATTTT
CASSKWGRLNQPQHF
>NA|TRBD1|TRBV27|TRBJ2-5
TGTGCCAGCAGTACCCGGGACAGGGTAACAGAGACCCAGTACTTC
CASSTRDRVTETQYF
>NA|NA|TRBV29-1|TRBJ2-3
TGCAGCGCCCAACCCCACGGGCGCACAGATACGCAGTATTTT
CSAQPHGRTDTQYF
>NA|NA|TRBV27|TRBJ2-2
TGTGCCAGCAGTGTGGGCCTGCCGTCCGGGGAGCTGTTTTTT
CASSVGLPSGELFF
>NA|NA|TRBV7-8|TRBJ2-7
TGTGCCAGCAGCCCGACCGGGGGCCGGGACGAGCAGTACTTC
CASSPTGGRDEQYF
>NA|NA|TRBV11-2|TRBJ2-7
TGTGCCAGCAGCCAATCCCCAGTCTACGAGCAGTACTTC
CASSQSPVYEQYF
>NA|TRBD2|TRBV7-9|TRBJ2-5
TGTGCCAGCAGCCCCCAAACGGTGCGGGGGGCACAAGAGACCCAGTACTTC
CASSPQTVRGAQETQYF
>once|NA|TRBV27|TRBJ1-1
TGTGCCAGCAGTCCTAGGGCCGGGGGGCGGACGGGCACTGAAGCTTTCTTT
CASSPRAGGRTGTEAFF
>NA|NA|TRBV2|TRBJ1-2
TGTGCCAGCAGCGCCTATTGGAAAGGGGCGGAAGGCTACACCTTC
CASSAYWKGAEGYTF
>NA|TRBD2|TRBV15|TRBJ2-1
TGTGCCACCAGCAGAGATTTCTCTCTCGATGGGACTAGCGGCGATCAGCAGTTCTTC
CATSRDFSLDGTSGDQQFF
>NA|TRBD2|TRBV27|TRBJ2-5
TGTGCCAGCAGAACTAGCGGGAGTTTTCTCCAAGAGACCCAGTACTTC
CASRTSGSFLQETQYF
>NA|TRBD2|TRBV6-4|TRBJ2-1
TGTGCCAGCAGTGACTCATCTAGCGGGAGGATTGATGAGCAGTTCTTC
CASSDSSSGRIDEQFF
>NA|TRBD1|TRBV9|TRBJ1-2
TGTGCCAGCAGCGTATCGGGCAGGGGGCAAGGCTACACCTTC
CASSVSGRGQGYTF
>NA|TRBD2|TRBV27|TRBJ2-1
TGTGCCAGCAGTTTTTTACTAGCGGGATTGAATGAGCAGTTCTTC
CASSFLLAGLNEQFF
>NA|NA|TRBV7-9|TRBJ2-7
TGTGCCAGCAGCCCTGACTGGGGCAGCGAAAACTCCTACGAGCAGTACTTC
CASSPDWGSENSYEQYF
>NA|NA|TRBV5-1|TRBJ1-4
TGCGCCAGCAGCCCACCCTGGGGGGATAAGAAAAAACTGTTTTTT
CASSPPWGDKKKLFF
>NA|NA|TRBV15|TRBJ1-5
TGTGCCACCAGCAGAGATTATGAGGAAGTTAATCAGCCCCAGCATTTT
CATSRDYEEVNQPQHF
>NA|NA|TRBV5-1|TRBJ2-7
TGCGCCAGCAGCTCCCCCCGAGACAGTAGTGACTACGAGCAGTACTTC
CASSSPRDSSDYEQYF
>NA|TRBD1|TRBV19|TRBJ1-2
TGTGCCAGTAGTATAGTAACAGGGGCCAACTATGGCTACACCTTC
CASSIVTGANYGYTF
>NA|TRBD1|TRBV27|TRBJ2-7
TGTGCCAGCAGCCTTCTTGGGGGACAGGGACCCTACGAGCAGTACTTC
CASSLLGGQGPYEQYF